This TCR beta chain was observed in a study of CD8 T cells in Susac syndrome. Overall study results and limits: Among active patients and in TEMRA cells, CD8+ clonal expansion in Susac reached its peak.

The CDR3 loop spans 15 amino acids. The ends lost 3 bases at V and 7 bases at J; junction bases unmatched: 5. Germline CDR1 reads MGHDK; CDR2 reads SYGVNS. The RNA, roughly 0.45 to 1 ug, was put through reverse transcription using random hexamers. immunoSEQ multiplex PCR amplified TCR beta CDR3 across 54 Vbeta, 13 Jbeta. TCRdb re-analysed the immunoSEQ multiplex PCR reads in MiXCR, keeping a single row per CDR3 protein. The profile shows approximately 190,000 distinct CDR3 sequences, 95% of them singletons. In blood CD8+ and CD4+ T cells, TCR beta underwent sequencing. Comment on this clonotype: Its specificity is not known.

The TCR was taken from a human donor with Susac syndrome. This chain connects TRBV25-1 to TRBJ2-1; 11 positions match TRBD1. The sequenced material came from CD8+ T cells from PBMCs. In nucleotides, the CDR3 is TGTGCCAGCAGTGAGGGACAGGGGGTAGGTAATGAGCAGTTCTTC. Protein: CASSEGQGVGNEQFF.